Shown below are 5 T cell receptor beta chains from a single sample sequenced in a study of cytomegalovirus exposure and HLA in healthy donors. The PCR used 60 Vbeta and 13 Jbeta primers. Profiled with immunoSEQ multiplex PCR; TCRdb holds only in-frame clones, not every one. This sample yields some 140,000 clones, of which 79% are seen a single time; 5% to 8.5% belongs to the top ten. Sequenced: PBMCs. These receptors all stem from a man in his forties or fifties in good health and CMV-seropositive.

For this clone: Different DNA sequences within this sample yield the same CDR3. This CDR3 is CASSFGLAGPDTQYF. Here the CDR3 DNA reads TGTGCCAGCAGCTTTGGGCTAGCGGGGCCTGATACGCAGTATTTT. The chain links TRBV11-3 to TRBJ2-3; TRBD2 matches at 9 bases. V trimming: 3 bases; J trimming: 6 bases; junction bases outside the gene matches: 7. CDR1 is SGHNT and CDR2 is YENEEA in the germline V gene. The CDR3 has 15 amino acids.

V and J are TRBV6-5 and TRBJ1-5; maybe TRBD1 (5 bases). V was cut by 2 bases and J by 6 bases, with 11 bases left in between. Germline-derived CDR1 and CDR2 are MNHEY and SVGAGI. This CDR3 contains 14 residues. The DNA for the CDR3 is TGTGCCAGCAGTTACGCCAGGGAAGGTCAGCCCCAGCATTTT. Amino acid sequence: CASSYAREGQPQHF.

The chain's CDR3 is CASSPGVQDGDAFF. CDR3 nucleotides: TGTGCCAGCAGCCCGGGGGTTCAGGATGGGGATGCTTTCTTT. This rearrangement joins TRBV7-9 to TRBJ1-1, with D perhaps matching TRBD1 (5 bases). Trimming removed 5 bases at V and 11 bases at J, with 21 bases between. Per the germline V gene, CDR1 is SEHNR and CDR2 is FQNEAQ (reference sequence). This CDR3 spans 14 amino acids.

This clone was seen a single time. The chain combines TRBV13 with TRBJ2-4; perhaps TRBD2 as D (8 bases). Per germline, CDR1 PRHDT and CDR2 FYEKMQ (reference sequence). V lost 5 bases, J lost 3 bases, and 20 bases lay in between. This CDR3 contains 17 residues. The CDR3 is CASSIRGAGGDKNIQYF. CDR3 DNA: TGTGCCAGCAGCATCAGGGGGGCGGGAGGTGACAAAAACATTCAGTACTTC.

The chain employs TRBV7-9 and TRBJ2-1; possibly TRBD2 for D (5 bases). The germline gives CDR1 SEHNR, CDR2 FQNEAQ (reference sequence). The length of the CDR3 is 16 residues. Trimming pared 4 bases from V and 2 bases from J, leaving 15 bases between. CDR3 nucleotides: TGTGCCAGCAGCTCTCCGGACTCACCGGCCTACAATGAGCAGTTCTTC. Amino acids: CASSSPDSPAYNEQFF.